This record covers a single TCR beta chain. Its antigen is unknown. The data belong to a study of T cell responses to AZD1222 COVID-19 vaccine. The CDR3 is 14 residues long. Trimming at V came to 0 bases and at J to 7 bases, leaving 6 bases not matched to a gene. Germline V lookup: CDR1 SGHRS, CDR2 YFSETQ. Sequencing used immunoSEQ multiplex PCR; TCRdb keeps in-frame clones, though not all of them. The sample includes about 160,000 clones, about 90% of them seen just once. Study findings and constraints: There were mostly white British donors and more females than males, and clonal diversity was possibly underestimated.

Analyses pooled second doses at about 4 or about 12 weeks. The chain joins TRBV5-1 to TRBJ1-2, with TRBD1 matching over 7 bases. Sequenced material: peripheral blood, taken 28 days after the second AZD1222 dose. This TCR derives from an adult who received the AZD1222 COVID-19 vaccine. The CDR3 sequence: CASSLGQGRGGYTF. CDR3 in DNA: TGCGCCAGCAGCTTGGGACAGGGAAGGGGTGGCTACACCTTC.